This is a list of T cell receptor beta chains from one sample in a study of blood T cell repertoires in COVID-19. Sequenced by immunoSEQ multiplex PCR; TCRdb stores in-frame clones only, minus some. The sample carries approximately 75,000 clones, approximately 82% recorded once. The sample taken for sequencing was peripheral blood. The receptors come from a woman between 45 and 60 years old with acute or convalescent COVID-19. Each CDR3 is given with its conserved first and last residue. The D gene is left open where the match is weak. Part of the rows lack a size; the others show once, few, many or a class for expanded clones.

J gene,V gene,clone size,D gene,CDR3 protein,CDR3 DNA
TRBJ1-5,TRBV30,NA,NA,CAWGGGSNQPQHF,TGTGCCTGGGGGGGAGGGAGCAATCAGCCCCAGCATTTT
TRBJ2-7,TRBV19,NA,TRBD1,CASSKPGGSYEQYF,TGTGCCAGTAGTAAGCCAGGGGGTTCCTACGAGCAGTACTTC
TRBJ1-6,TRBV18,NA,NA,CASSPQDTFNSPLHF,TGTGCCAGCTCACCACAGGACACCTTTAATTCACCCCTCCACTTT
TRBJ2-3,TRBV19,NA,NA,CASSRADASTDTQYF,TGTGCCAGTAGTAGGGCAGACGCTTCCACAGATACGCAGTATTTT
TRBJ2-7,TRBV5-4,NA,NA,CASSLGAGVYEQYF,TGTGCCAGCAGCTTGGGGGCGGGTGTCTACGAGCAGTACTTC
TRBJ2-7,TRBV4-1,NA,TRBD1,CASSTAGGAYEQYF,TGCGCCAGCAGCACCGCAGGGGGAGCCTACGAGCAGTACTTC
TRBJ1-2,TRBV30,NA,TRBD1,CAWSVPGQAAGYTF,TGTGCCTGGAGTGTTCCGGGACAGGCGGCTGGCTACACCTTC
TRBJ1-6,TRBV7-8,NA,NA,CASSPYSSTYNSPLHF,TGTGCCAGCAGCCCTTACAGTTCGACCTATAATTCACCCCTCCACTTT
TRBJ2-2,TRBV29-1,NA,TRBD2,CSVGIGLAGVSGELFF,TGCAGCGTTGGGATTGGACTAGCGGGAGTATCCGGGGAGCTGTTTTTT
TRBJ1-5,TRBV5-1,NA,NA,CASSLDSGGNQPQHF,TGCGCCAGCAGCTTGGACAGTGGGGGGAATCAGCCCCAGCATTTT
TRBJ2-3,TRBV18,NA,TRBD2,CASSGSAGGPNTDTQYF,TGTGCCAGCTCAGGATCCGCGGGGGGGCCCAACACAGATACGCAGTATTTT
TRBJ2-7,TRBV4-2,few,NA,CASSQAHKGAYEQYF,TGTGCCAGCAGCCAAGCCCATAAGGGGGCCTACGAGCAGTACTTC
TRBJ1-1,TRBV14,NA,TRBD1,CASSQGRKDRGLRINTEAFF,TGTGCCAGCAGCCAAGGAAGGAAAGACAGGGGGTTACGGATAAACACTGAAGCTTTCTTT
TRBJ2-1,TRBV7-2,NA,NA,CASRRPGLYYNEQFF,TGTGCCAGCAGAAGACCGGGACTGTACTACAATGAGCAGTTCTTC
TRBJ2-6,TRBV18,NA,NA,CASSPLSGASQISGANVLTF,TGTGCCAGCTCACCATTGTCAGGGGCATCTCAGATCTCTGGGGCCAACGTCCTGACTTTC
TRBJ2-3,TRBV6-2/TRBV6-3,NA,TRBD1,CASSSWTGGTDTQYF,TGTGCCAGCAGTTCCTGGACAGGGGGCACAGATACGCAGTATTTT
TRBJ2-7,TRBV4-3,NA,NA,CASSQGRATPYEQYF,TGCGCCAGCAGCCAAGGGCGGGCCACTCCTTACGAGCAGTACTTC
TRBJ2-1,TRBV6-2/TRBV6-3,NA,NA,CASSYLGSSYNEQFF,TGTGCCAGCAGTTATCTTGGGAGCTCCTACAATGAGCAGTTCTTC
TRBJ1-3,TRBV30,NA,NA,CAWTASSVSGNTIYF,TGTGCCTGGACCGCAAGTTCAGTCTCTGGAAACACCATATATTTT
TRBJ2-3,TRBV24-1,NA,NA,CATSDFGPGTGRGDTQYF,NA
TRBJ2-3,TRBV15,NA,TRBD2,CATSMGGSADTQYF,TGTGCCACCAGCATGGGAGGGAGTGCAGATACGCAGTATTTT
TRBJ2-1,TRBV9,NA,TRBD2,CASSFTSGSNEQFF,TGTGCCAGCAGCTTTACTAGCGGCTCCAATGAGCAGTTCTTC
TRBJ2-7,TRBV29-1,NA,TRBD2,CSVERGYEQYF,TGCAGCGTCGAGCGGGGCTACGAGCAGTACTTC
TRBJ2-3,TRBV23-1,NA,NA,CASSQSVAVTQYF,TGCGCCAGCAGTCAATCGGTTGCGGTGACGCAGTATTTT
TRBJ2-1,TRBV7-8,few,TRBD2,CASSLAWGLAGNNEQFF,TGTGCCAGCAGCTTAGCGTGGGGTCTAGCGGGGAACAATGAGCAGTTCTTC
TRBJ2-1,TRBV29-1,NA,TRBD2,CSVDSGDYYNEQFF,TGCAGCGTTGATAGTGGGGACTACTACAATGAGCAGTTCTTC
TRBJ2-3,TRBV18,NA,NA,CASSPDSIASQYF,TGTGCCAGCTCACCAGACTCAATCGCATCGCAGTATTTT
TRBJ2-3,TRBV12-5,NA,TRBD2,CASAGAGTSAQDTQYF,TGTGCTAGTGCCGGGGCCGGGACTAGCGCCCAAGATACGCAGTATTTT
TRBJ2-6,TRBV9,once,TRBD1,CASSALQGAISGANVLTF,TGTGCCAGCAGCGCCTTACAGGGGGCCATCTCTGGGGCCAACGTCCTGACTTTC
TRBJ2-7,TRBV5-1,NA,TRBD2,CASSWDFLAGGPASYEQYF,TGCGCCAGCAGCTGGGATTTTCTAGCGGGAGGGCCCGCCTCCTACGAGCAGTACTTC
TRBJ1-1,TRBV29-1,NA,TRBD1,CSVEAWDRGGEAFF,TGCAGCGTTGAAGCTTGGGACAGGGGGGGAGAAGCTTTCTTT
TRBJ1-2,TRBV7-2,NA,NA,CASSLQGNYGYTF,TGTGCCAGCAGCCTCCAGGGGAACTATGGCTACACCTTC
TRBJ2-5,TRBV7-8,NA,NA,CASSLVPGHRETQYF,TGTGCCAGCAGCTTAGTCCCCGGACACAGAGAGACCCAGTACTTC
TRBJ1-1,TRBV7-2,NA,NA,CASSARVFTEAFF,TGTGCCAGCAGCGCCCGGGTTTTCACTGAAGCTTTCTTT
TRBJ1-3,TRBV30,once,NA,CAWSGRGGFGNTIYF,TGTGCCTGGAGCGGAAGAGGGGGATTCGGAAACACCATATATTTT
TRBJ1-4,TRBV28,once,TRBD1,CASRLGQGGGLFF,TGTGCCAGCAGACTGGGACAGGGGGGGGGACTGTTTTTT
TRBJ2-3,TRBV6-6,once,TRBD1,CASSPHKTGLNPDTQYF,TGTGCCAGCAGTCCTCATAAGACAGGGTTGAACCCAGATACGCAGTATTTT
TRBJ2-7,TRBV18,NA,NA,CASSPGTLDYEQYF,TGTGCCAGCTCACCTGGGACATTAGACTACGAGCAGTACTTC
TRBJ1-2,TRBV6-1,NA,NA,CASSEAQGDYGYTF,TGTGCCAGCAGTGAAGCGCAAGGGGACTATGGCTACACCTTC
TRBJ2-2,TRBV5-5,NA,NA,CASSLHSGFNTGELFF,TGTGCCAGCAGCTTGCACAGCGGCTTTAACACCGGGGAGCTGTTTTTT
TRBJ1-4,TRBV4-1,NA,NA,CASRAPGKRIQEKLFF,TGCGCCAGCAGGGCCCCGGGGAAGCGAATTCAGGAAAAACTGTTTTTT
TRBJ2-5,TRBV18,NA,TRBD1,CASSPPGTGWETQYF,TGTGCCAGCTCACCACCCGGGACAGGGTGGGAGACCCAGTACTTC
TRBJ1-3,TRBV5-6,NA,NA,CASSLGSHGNTIYF,TGTGCCAGCAGCTTGGGTAGCCATGGAAACACCATATATTTT
TRBJ2-1,TRBV6-5,few,NA,CASSGGTEPSNEQFF,TGTGCCAGCAGCGGCGGGACGGAACCATCCAATGAGCAGTTCTTC
TRBJ1-1,TRBV6-4,NA,TRBD1,CASSARQGGTEAFF,TGTGCCAGCAGTGCCCGGCAGGGGGGCACTGAAGCTTTCTTT
TRBJ2-7,TRBV30,NA,NA,CAWGAGEQYF,TGTGCCTGGGGCGCGGGCGAGCAGTACTTC
TRBJ2-5,TRBV7-9,NA,NA,CASSSSGPESQYF,TGTGCCAGCAGCTCATCAGGTCCTGAGTCCCAGTACTTC
TRBJ2-7,TRBV29-1,NA,NA,CSVGRDTGYEQYF,TGCAGCGTTGGCCGGGACACTGGCTACGAGCAGTACTTC
TRBJ2-1,TRBV19,NA,TRBD2,CASTDSGGPYNEQFF,TGTGCCAGTACCGATAGCGGGGGGCCCTACAATGAGCAGTTCTTC
TRBJ1-1,TRBV6-5,NA,NA,CASSYSRTGSMSAFF,TGTGCCAGCAGTTACTCGAGGACTGGCTCTATGAGTGCTTTCTTT